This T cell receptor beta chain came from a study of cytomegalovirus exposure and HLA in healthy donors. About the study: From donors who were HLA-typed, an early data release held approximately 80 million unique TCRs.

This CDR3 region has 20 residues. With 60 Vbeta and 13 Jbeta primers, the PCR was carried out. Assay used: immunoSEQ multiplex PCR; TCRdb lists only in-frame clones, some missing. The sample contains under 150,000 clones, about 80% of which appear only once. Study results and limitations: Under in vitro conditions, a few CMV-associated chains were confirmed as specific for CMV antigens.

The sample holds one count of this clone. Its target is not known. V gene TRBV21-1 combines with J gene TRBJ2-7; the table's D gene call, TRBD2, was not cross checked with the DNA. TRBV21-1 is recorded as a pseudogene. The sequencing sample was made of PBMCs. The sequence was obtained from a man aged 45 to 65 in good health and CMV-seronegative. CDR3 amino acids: CASSTLRRRESHITQWEQYF. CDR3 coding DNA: TGTGCCAGCAGCACCCTCAGGCGGCGGGAGAGCCACATCACTCAATGGGAGCAGTACTTC.